This T cell receptor (beta chain) was obtained from a study of OX40 agonist ivuxolimab in advanced cancers. Study-wide background: At doses from 0.01 to 10 mg/kg, patients were given intravenous ivuxolimab every 2 weeks.

Profiled with immunoSEQ multiplex PCR; TCRdb holds only in-frame clones, not every one. The data show fewer than 85,000 clones, about nine tenths seen once. The CDR3 sequence is 14 residues long. V was trimmed by 2 bases and J by 4 bases, leaving 11 bases between them. Germline V gene lookup returns CDR1 SNHLY and CDR2 FYNNEI. In regard to this clone: The antigen is not known.

Study-level results: Fewer expanded clones were found on average in CD4+ than in CD8+ T cells. Dosing at 0.1 to 3.0 mg/kg was accompanied by clonal expansion of CD4+ and CD8+ blood T cells by week 6.

This sequence originates from an adult with an advanced solid tumor such as melanoma, head and neck, liver or kidney cancer. This rearrangement joins TRBV2 to TRBJ1-2; D is perhaps TRBD1 (5 bases). The sample consisted of CD4+ or CD8+ T cells sorted from blood, taken in a trial of the OX40 agonist ivuxolimab. The CDR3 DNA sequence: TGTGCCAGCAGTGAACAGACAGTCAGCTATGGCTACACCTTC. Protein sequence: CASSEQTVSYGYTF.